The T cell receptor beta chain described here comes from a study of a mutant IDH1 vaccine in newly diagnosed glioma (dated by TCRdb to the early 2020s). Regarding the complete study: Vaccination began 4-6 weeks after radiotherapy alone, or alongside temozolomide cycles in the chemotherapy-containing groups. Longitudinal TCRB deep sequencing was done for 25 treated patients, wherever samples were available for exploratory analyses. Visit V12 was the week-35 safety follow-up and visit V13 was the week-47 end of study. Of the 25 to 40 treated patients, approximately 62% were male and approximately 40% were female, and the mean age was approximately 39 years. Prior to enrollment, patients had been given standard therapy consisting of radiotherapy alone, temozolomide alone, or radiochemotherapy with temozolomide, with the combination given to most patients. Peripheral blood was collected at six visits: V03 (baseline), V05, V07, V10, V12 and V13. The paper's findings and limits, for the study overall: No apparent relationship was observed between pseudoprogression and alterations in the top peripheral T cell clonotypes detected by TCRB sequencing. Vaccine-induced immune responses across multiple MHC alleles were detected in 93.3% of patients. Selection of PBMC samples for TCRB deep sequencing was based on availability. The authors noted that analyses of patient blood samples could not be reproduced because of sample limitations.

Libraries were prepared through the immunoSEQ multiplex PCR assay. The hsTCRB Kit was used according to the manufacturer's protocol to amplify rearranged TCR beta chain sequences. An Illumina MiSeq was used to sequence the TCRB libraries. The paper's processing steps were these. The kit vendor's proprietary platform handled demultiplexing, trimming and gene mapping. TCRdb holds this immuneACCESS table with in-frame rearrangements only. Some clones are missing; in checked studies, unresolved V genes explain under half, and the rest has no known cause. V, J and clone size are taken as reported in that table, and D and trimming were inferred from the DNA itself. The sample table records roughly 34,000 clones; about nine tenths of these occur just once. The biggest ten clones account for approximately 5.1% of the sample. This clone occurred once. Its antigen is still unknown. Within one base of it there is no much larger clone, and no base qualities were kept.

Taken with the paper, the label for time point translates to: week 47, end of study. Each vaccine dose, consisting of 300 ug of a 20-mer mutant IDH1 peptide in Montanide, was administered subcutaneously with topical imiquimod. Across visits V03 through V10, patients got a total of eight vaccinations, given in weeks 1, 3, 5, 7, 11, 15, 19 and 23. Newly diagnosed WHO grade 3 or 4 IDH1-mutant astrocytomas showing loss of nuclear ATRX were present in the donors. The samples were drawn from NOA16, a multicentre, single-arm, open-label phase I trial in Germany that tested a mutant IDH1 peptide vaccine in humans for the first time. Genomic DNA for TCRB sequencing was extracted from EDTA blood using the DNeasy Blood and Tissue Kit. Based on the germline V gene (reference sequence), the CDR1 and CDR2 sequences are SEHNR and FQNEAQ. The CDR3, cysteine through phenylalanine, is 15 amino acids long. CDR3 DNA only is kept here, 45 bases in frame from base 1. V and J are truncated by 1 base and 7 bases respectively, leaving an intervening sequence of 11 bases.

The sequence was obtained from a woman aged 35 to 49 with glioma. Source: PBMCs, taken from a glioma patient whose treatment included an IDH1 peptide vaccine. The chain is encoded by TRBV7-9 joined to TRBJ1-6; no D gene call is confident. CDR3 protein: CASSLVLNRNSPLHF. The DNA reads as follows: TGTGCCAGCAGCTTAGTCCTAAACCGGAATTCACCCCTCCACTTT.